This TCR beta chain was documented in a study of cytomegalovirus exposure and HLA in healthy donors. The wider study: Early release data held around 82 million unique TCRs from HLA-typed donors.

It was with 60 Vbeta and 13 Jbeta primers that the PCR ran. Sequencing used immunoSEQ multiplex PCR; TCRdb keeps in-frame clones, though not all of them. The repertoire holds about 130,000 clones, with around three quarters as singletons. This clone came up once. The germline V gene has CDR1 MNHEY and CDR2 SVGAGI. There are 13 residues in the CDR3. Trimming pared 2 bases from V and 6 bases from J, leaving 11 bases between. The rearrangement links TRBV6-5 to TRBJ2-7; D is uncertain. Sequencing was done on a sample of PBMCs. The sequence came from a middle-aged man in good health and CMV-seronegative. In DNA form, the CDR3 reads TGTGCCAGCAGTTACCGAGTCCTAAGCGAGCAGTACTTC. This sequence encodes CASSYRVLSEQYF.